The 29 T cell receptor beta chains in this list originate from one sample, sequenced in a study of blood T cells in healthy people across ages. The use of a sample-barcoded 5' primer and a J-beta primer mix characterized a second PCR of about 7 to 12 cycles. TCRdb reanalysed the 5' RACE reads using MiXCR and keeps one entry per CDR3 protein. The repertoire has 1.5 million to 2 million distinct CDR3 sequences, 25% to 30% of them found once; the top ten carry roughly 8%. Sequencing was carried out using blood. These receptors were obtained from a woman aged 25 to 45 in good health.

The J gene is TRBJ2-1, the V gene TRBV10-3, with 14 nucleotides matching TRBD2. The CDR3 is made up of 15 amino acids. In germline, CDR1 is ENHRY, CDR2 SYGVKD. The ends lost 6 bases at V and 8 bases at J; junction bases unmatched: 6. The CDR3 DNA reads TGTGCCATCAGCGGGACTAGCGGGGGTCAAGATGAGCAGTTCTTC. Translation: CAISGTSGGQDEQFF.

This clonotype was counted between two and nine times. The chain has TRBV20-1 and TRBJ2-1; TRBD2 agrees at 9 bases. Germline loops: CDR1 DFQATT, CDR2 SNEGSKA (reference sequence). The CDR3 spans 15 residues. With V trimmed by 0 bases and J by 2 bases, 2 bases remained unmatched. The CDR3 nucleotides read TGCAGTGCTAGAGATTGGACTAGCGCCTACAATGAGCAGTTCTTC. Encoded protein: CSARDWTSAYNEQFF.

This clonotype was observed a few times. This chain connects TRBV24-1 to TRBJ2-1, with 15 bases aligning to TRBD2. With V trimmed by 4 bases and J by 6 bases, 3 bases remained unmatched. Germline V lookup: CDR1 KGHDR, CDR2 SFDVKD. The CDR3 runs to 16 residues. The DNA of the CDR3 is TGTGCCACCAGTGACCGGACTAGCGGGGGGGGCAATGAGCAGTTCTTC. Encoded protein: CATSDRTSGGGNEQFF.

The V call is TRBV5-6, the J call TRBJ2-2; D uncertain. With 2 bases removed from V and 5 bases from J, the gap between germline ends came to 10 bases. This CDR3 is built from 14 residues. Germline V gene data show CDR1 as SGHDT and CDR2 as YYEEEE. The CDR3 spells CASSLHDGTGELFF. The CDR3 region has the DNA TGTGCCAGCAGCTTACACGATGGGACCGGGGAGCTGTTTTTT.

The table lists this clonotype with a few counts. V and J are TRBV12-3 or TRBV12-4 and TRBJ1-1; 8 bases line up with TRBD1. The CDR3 runs 14 residues. Germline trimming cut 6 bases from V and 1 base from J; bases unmatched to any gene: 4. The DNA of the CDR3 is TGTGCCAGCAGGGAAACAGGGGGGAACACTGAAGCTTTCTTT. Its translation: CASRETGGNTEAFF.

This clonotype was observed once. The chain couples TRBV10-3 to TRBJ2-2, with TRBD1 matching over 7 bases. The length of the CDR3 is 14 residues. The germline CDR1 and CDR2 sequences are ENHRY and SYGVKD. The V segment lost 5 bases and the J segment 7 bases; nucleotides outside the gene matches: 7. The CDR3 region has the DNA TGTGCCATCAGTACTGACAGGGCGGGCGGGGAGCTGTTTTTT. Its translation: CAISTDRAGGELFF.

The V call is TRBV6-1, the J call TRBJ2-1; 9 bases agree with TRBD1. The germline V gene encodes CDR1 MNHNS and CDR2 SASEGT. V lost 3 bases to trimming and J lost 6 bases; unmatched junction nucleotides: 18. This CDR3 is built from 19 residues. The CDR3: CASSEGRLGGGTGFNEQFF. The CDR3 bases are TGTGCCAGCAGTGAGGGTCGACTCGGCGGCGGGACAGGGTTCAATGAGCAGTTCTTC.

This sequence joins TRBV7-9 and TRBJ2-1, with D perhaps matching TRBD1 or TRBD2 (5 bases each). The CDR3 contains 14 residues. CDR1 SEHNR and CDR2 FQNEAQ come from the germline V gene (reference sequence). V was shortened by 3 bases and J by 7 bases, with 13 bases between the two germline ends. The CDR3 DNA follows: TGTGCCAGCAGCTTCCGGGAAAGGGGAAATGAGCAGTTCTTC. Amino acids: CASSFRERGNEQFF.

This clonotype was seen more than once but under ten times. V usage is TRBV29-1 and J usage is TRBJ1-1, with a weak D call TRBD1 (5 bases). CDR3 size: 14 residues. In germline, CDR1 is SQVTM, CDR2 ANQGSEA. V was clipped by 1 base and J by 0 bases, with 9 bases between them. The CDR3 nucleotides read TGCAGCGTTGAAGCAACAGGACTGAACACTGAAGCTTTCTTT. Protein: CSVEATGLNTEAFF.

This clonotype was seen repeatedly, ten times or more. This chain connects TRBV20-1 to TRBJ1-1; D unclear. Germline loops: CDR1 DFQATT, CDR2 SNEGSKA (reference sequence). The CDR3 has 14 amino acids. V was shortened by 3 bases and J by 7 bases, with 18 bases between the two germline ends. The chain's CDR3 is CSARDLAKAIEAFF. CDR3 coding DNA: TGCAGTGCTAGGGACCTAGCCAAGGCTATTGAAGCTTTCTTT.

This clonotype was seen a handful of times. The chain employs TRBV20-1 and TRBJ1-2, with D possibly TRBD1 on 6 matching bases. CDR1 and CDR2 from the germline V gene are DFQATT and SNEGSKA (reference sequence). The CDR3 loop spans 16 amino acids. Trimming left V 6 bases short and J 5 bases short, with 25 bases between. CDR3 sequence: CSAELPRTVVGYGYTF. The CDR3 DNA reads as TGCAGTGCCGAACTGCCCAGGACAGTGGTTGGATATGGCTACACCTTC.

This clonotype has a count of ten or more. This chain links TRBV15 with TRBJ2-7; D may be TRBD1 (6 bases). Trimming shortened V by 5 bases and J by 0 bases, and 11 bases separated the two germline ends. Germline V CDR1 and CDR2: LNHNV, YYDKDF (reference sequence). The CDR3 runs to 14 residues. The CDR3 spells CATSYDRSSYEQYF. DNA of the CDR3: TGTGCCACCAGCTACGACAGGAGCTCCTACGAGCAGTACTTC.

The genes are TRBV6-5 and TRBJ2-4, with unresolved D. This CDR3 region has 12 residues. Germline V gives CDR1 MNHEY, CDR2 SVGAGI. Between the trimmed V and J ends, which lost 8 bases and 13 bases, there was a span of 18 bases. DNA of the CDR3: TGTGCCAGCGGACCACCCTACAATGAGCAGTACTTC. Translated: CASGPPYNEQYF.

The table lists this clonotype with a few counts. The genes are TRBV12-3 or TRBV12-4 and TRBJ1-6; TRBD1 is a possible D gene (5 bases). This CDR3 is 14 amino acids long. V lost 4 bases to trimming and J lost 7 bases, with 11 bases between them. CDR3 nucleotides: TGTGCCAGCAGTTCTATCGGGGGGAATTCACCCCTCCACTTT. Translation gives CASSSIGGNSPLHF.

The genes are TRBV28 and TRBJ2-6; D is ambiguous. V lost 1 base and J lost 12, with 7 bases in between. Germline assignment: CDR1 MDHEN and CDR2 SYDVKM. The CDR3 spans 12 residues. In DNA, the CDR3 is TGTGCCAGCAGTTTATCGCTAAGCGTCCTGACTTTC. This gives the protein CASSLSLSVLTF.

This clonotype was recorded at least ten times. This chain joins TRBV29-1 and TRBJ2-7; D may correspond to TRBD1 or TRBD2 (5 bases each). This CDR3 contains 15 residues. Trimming cost V 6 bases and J 2 bases, with 20 bases left between them. CDR1 SQVTM and CDR2 ANQGSEA come from the germline V gene. DNA for the CDR3: TGCAGCGTAAAGGGGAGTGTATCCGAAACCTACGAGCAGTACTTC. Protein sequence: CSVKGSVSETYEQYF.

The chain is built from TRBV4-1 and TRBJ1-6; no reliable D call. Looked up from germline, CDR1 is MGHRA and CDR2 is YSYEKL. V lost 0 bases and J 7 bases, leaving 19 bases between the germline ends. The CDR3 consists of 18 residues. The CDR3 reads CASSQDDQDLSGNSPLHF. CDR3 sequence (DNA): TGCGCCAGCAGCCAAGATGATCAGGATCTATCGGGGAATTCACCCCTCCACTTT.

The sample holds a few counts of this clonotype. The chain recombines TRBV20-1 with TRBJ1-5; 8 bases agree with TRBD1. The trim removed 6 bases at V and 3 bases at J, leaving 10 bases unmatched. This CDR3 is 15 amino acids long. Germline V gene data show CDR1 as DFQATT and CDR2 as SNEGSKA (reference sequence). The CDR3 region has the DNA TGCAGTGCCCGACAGGGGATTCTCTACAATCAGCCCCAGCATTTT. Encoded protein: CSARQGILYNQPQHF.

The CDR3 here is CSTGQGNQPQHF. The CDR3, as DNA: TGCAGCACGGGACAGGGGAATCAGCCCCAGCATTTT. V usage is TRBV20-1 and J usage is TRBJ1-5, with 10 bases fitting TRBD1. The CDR3 covers 12 residues. Per the germline V gene, CDR1 is DFQATT and CDR2 is SNEGSKA (reference sequence).

This clonotype was detected only once. The rearrangement links TRBV5-1 to TRBJ2-3; TRBD1 matches at 8 bases. Germline V gene lookup returns CDR1 SGHRS and CDR2 YFSETQ. The CDR3 covers 13 residues. V dropped 6 bases and J dropped 5; count of bases not matched to a gene: 5. The CDR3 nucleotides are TGCGCCAGCAACCAGGGGGCGAAAGATACGCAGTATTTT. Its protein product is CASNQGAKDTQYF.

The chain carries TRBV9 and TRBJ2-5, with D perhaps matching TRBD1 (5 bases). Per the germline V gene, CDR1 is SGDLS and CDR2 is YYNGEE. The CDR3 is 14 residues long. Trimming took 3 bases from V and 1 from J, leaving 10 bases between them. The CDR3 DNA sequence: TGTGCCAGCAGCGGAACAGGCCTCCAAGAGACCCAGTACTTC. It specifies CASSGTGLQETQYF.

V gene TRBV7-2 combines with J gene TRBJ2-7; possible D gene TRBD1, 5 bases. The end of the DNA fits TRBJ2-5 better, so the J call may be wrong. Germline V gene lookup returns CDR1 SGHTA and CDR2 FQGNSA. CDR3 length equals 15 residues. Written as DNA, the CDR3 is TGTGCCAGCAGCTTATCCAAGCAGGGTCCAGGGACCCAGTACTTC. Residues: CASSLSKQGPGTQYF.

The table lists this clonotype with a few counts. The CDR3 sequence: CASSLVGQKNGYTF. The CDR3 DNA reads as TGTGCCAGCAGCTTGGTGGGACAGAAAAATGGCTACACCTTC. The chain employs TRBV5-6 and TRBJ1-2; 7 bases map to TRBD1. J gave up 6 bases and V 0 bases, and 5 bases lay outside the gene matches. This CDR3 is built from 14 residues. Germline V CDR1 and CDR2: SGHDT, YYEEEE.

On this clonotype itself: A much larger clonotype is one base distant, so this may be a read error. This rearrangement joins TRBV5-1 to TRBJ2-1; the match to TRBD2 covers 8 bases. Germline-derived CDR1 and CDR2 are SGHRS and YFSETQ. CDR3 length: 12 amino acids. This CDR3 reads CAGSAPGTSLFF. CDR3 nucleotide sequence: TGCGCCGGCAGCGCCCCGGGGACTAGTTTGTTCTTC.

At least ten counts were recorded for this clonotype. The CDR3 bases are TGTGCCAGCAGCCAAGGGGGCGGCAGGGGCACTTACGAGCAGTACTTC. As protein: CASSQGGGRGTYEQYF. The genes are TRBV14 and TRBJ2-7, with TRBD1 as a possible D gene (6 bases). V was cut by 1 base and J by 4 bases, with 17 bases left in between. CDR1 and CDR2 (germline): SGHDN, FVKESK. This CDR3 region has 16 residues.

The CDR3 spells CASSLAGDPEAFF. For the CDR3, the DNA is TGCGCCAGCAGCTTGGCAGGGGACCCTGAAGCTTTCTTT. The rearrangement links TRBV5-1 to TRBJ1-1, with D perhaps matching TRBD1 (6 bases). The CDR3 is 13 amino acids. Germline V gives CDR1 SGHRS, CDR2 YFSETQ. V was trimmed by 0 bases and J by 6 bases, leaving 9 bases between them.

This clonotype has only a few counts. This chain joins TRBV5-1 and TRBJ2-7; 11 bases are shared with TRBD2. V was clipped by 4 bases and J by 5 bases; unmatched bases: 11. In germline, CDR1 is SGHRS, CDR2 YFSETQ. The CDR3 is 16 residues long. Here the CDR3 DNA reads TGCGCCAGCAGCCCCCCACTAGCGGGAGAAACCGACGAGCAGTACTTC. Amino acid sequence: CASSPPLAGETDEQYF. The full variable domain, rest sourced from reference TRBV5-1 and TRBJ2-7, is KAGVTQTPRYLIKTRGQQVTLSCSPISGHRSVSWYQQTPGQGLQFLFEYFSETQRNKGNFPGRFSGRQFSNSRSEMNVSTLELGDSALYLCASSPPLAGETDEQYFGPGTRLTVT.

The rearrangement uses TRBV6-1 and TRBJ1-5; 7 bases are a match to TRBD1. CDR1 and CDR2 (germline): MNHNS, SASEGT. V gave up 6 bases and J gave up 6 bases; unmatched junction bases: 11. The CDR3 sequence is 15 residues long. The CDR3 region has the DNA TGTGCCAGCAGAGCCCGGGACAGAATGGTTCAGCCCCAGCATTTT. It translates to CASRARDRMVQPQHF.

This clonotype was seen more than once but under ten times. The V and J genes are TRBV6-5 and TRBJ1-2, with TRBD1 matching 10 bases. V shed 6 bases and J 6 bases; nucleotides not matched to a gene: 7. Germline V gene lookup returns CDR1 MNHEY and CDR2 SVGAGI. The CDR3 covers 14 residues. CDR3 DNA: TGTGCCAGCAGCGTGGACAGGGGGAGGAATGGCTACACCTTC. Translation gives CASSVDRGRNGYTF.